These 21 T cell receptor beta chains originate from one sample sequenced in a study of cytomegalovirus exposure and HLA in healthy donors. A multiplex PCR was run with 60 Vbeta primers and 13 Jbeta primers. Libraries were prepared by immunoSEQ multiplex PCR; TCRdb keeps only in-frame clonotypes and omits some of them. Of about 77,000 clones listed, nearly 80% are singletons. Material: PBMCs. These receptors were taken from a man between 40 and 49 years old in good health and CMV-seronegative.

The V call is TRBV6-1, the J call TRBJ2-2; 10 nucleotides line up with TRBD2. Trimming cost V 4 bases and J 6 bases; bases outside gene matches: 11. Germline lookup yields CDR1 MNHNS and CDR2 SASEGT. CDR3 size: 17 residues. CDR3 DNA: TGTGCCAGCAGTGCCGAAAGCGGGAGGGCCAGAGCCGGGGAGCTGTTTTTT. Translating it yields CASSAESGRARAGELFF.

The chain employs TRBV10-3 and TRBJ2-5; 7 bases are a match to TRBD1. CDR1 is ENHRY and CDR2 is SYGVKD in the germline V gene. The CDR3 runs 13 residues. The trim removed 2 bases at V and 11 bases at J, leaving 8 bases unmatched. DNA for the CDR3: TGTGCCATCAGTGAGACAAGGGGGCAAGAGCAGTACTTC. Translating gives CAISETRGQEQYF.

V and J are TRBV28 and TRBJ2-4, with 9 bases that match TRBD2. The CDR3 totals 13 residues. J gave up 9 bases and V 6 bases, and 6 bases lay outside the gene matches. Germline CDR1 is MDHEN and CDR2 is SYDVKM. The CDR3 sequence is CASSPGTSIIQYF. The CDR3 DNA is TGTGCCAGCAGCCCCGGGACTAGCATCATTCAGTACTTC.

This clone was counted once. The gene calls are TRBV19 and TRBJ2-7; TRBD2 matches 11 bases. Germline V gives CDR1 LNHDA, CDR2 SQIVND (reference sequence). This CDR3 is 15 amino acids long. The V gene end was trimmed by 3 bases and the J gene end by 3 bases; junction bases not matched to a gene: 4. The CDR3 DNA reads as TGTGCCAGTAGTATTGGTCTAGCGGGAGGCTACGAGCAGTACTTC. Its translation: CASSIGLAGGYEQYF.

This clone appeared a few times. V gene TRBV6-5 combines with J gene TRBJ2-1; no reliable D call. Germline assignment: CDR1 MNHEY and CDR2 SVGAGI. This CDR3 contains 14 residues. V was pared by 0 bases and J by 7 bases, with 10 bases between. CDR3: CASSYSVVKNEQFF. The CDR3 DNA reads TGTGCCAGCAGTTACTCGGTAGTTAAAAATGAGCAGTTCTTC.

This rearrangement joins TRBV28 to TRBJ1-2; possibly TRBD1 for D (6 bases). Germline CDR1 is MDHEN and CDR2 is SYDVKM. The CDR3 totals 11 residues. The CDR3 DNA follows: TGTGGGGCAGGGGTTTTCTATGGCTACACCTTC. Translation gives CGAGVFYGYTF.

This clone was seen once. The gene calls are TRBV7-6 and TRBJ2-7; D possibly corresponds to TRBD2 (6 bases). The germline gives CDR1 SGHVS, CDR2 FNYEAQ. The germline V and J ends were trimmed by 11 bases and 4 bases, with 18 bases remaining between them. The CDR3 loop spans 13 amino acids. CDR3 sequence reads: CAQRAGNLYEQYF. DNA of the CDR3: TGTGCCCAGCGCGCGGGGAACTTATACGAGCAGTACTTC.

The rearrangement joins TRBV9 to TRBJ2-3; 8 bases are shared with TRBD2. Germline CDR1 and CDR2: SGDLS and YYNGEE. CDR3 length: 16 residues. V shed 3 bases and J 5 bases; nucleotides not matched to a gene: 11. CDR3 nucleotide sequence: TGTGCCAGCAGCGCCTCGTCACTAGCGGTCGTAGATACGCAGTATTTT. It translates to CASSASSLAVVDTQYF.

The rearrangement joins TRBV25-1 to TRBJ1-4; 8 positions match TRBD1. The germline V gene has CDR1 MGHDK and CDR2 SYGVNS. The CDR3 is made up of 16 amino acids. V was pared by 4 bases and J by 7 bases, with 11 bases of the junction left unmatched. CDR3 nucleotide sequence: TGTGCCAGCAGTGGCCGGGACAGGCGAGAGGGTGAAAAACTGTTTTTT. Translation: CASSGRDRREGEKLFF.

The chain uses TRBV7-2 and TRBJ2-3; possible D gene TRBD2, 5 bases. Germline lookup yields CDR1 SGHTA and CDR2 FQGNSA. This CDR3 comprises 14 residues. V dropped 4 bases and J dropped 6 bases, with 14 bases sitting between them. This CDR3 reads CASSSGRVVDTQYF. The CDR3 nucleotides are TGTGCCAGCAGCTCCGGGCGGGTGGTGGATACGCAGTATTTT.

The genes are TRBV28 and TRBJ1-1, with D perhaps matching TRBD1 (6 bases). V dropped 5 bases and J dropped 6 bases, with 25 bases sitting between them. This CDR3 is 17 amino acids long. In germline, CDR1 is MDHEN, CDR2 SYDVKM. CDR3 coding DNA: TGTGCCAGCAGTCTCACGAAGACAGGAGCGACTGCGCCTGAAGCTTTCTTT. Translating gives CASSLTKTGATAPEAFF.

This clone has just a few counts. The genes are TRBV19 and TRBJ2-7, with 7 bases lining up with TRBD1. From germline, CDR1 is LNHDA and CDR2 SQIVND (reference sequence). J gave up 7 bases and V 5 bases, and 8 bases lay outside the gene matches. CDR3 size: 13 residues. For the CDR3, the DNA is TGTGCCAGTAGTCTGGGACAGTCCGGGGAGCAGTACTTC. Protein sequence: CASSLGQSGEQYF.

The genes are TRBV25-1 and TRBJ2-3, with 9 bases that match TRBD2. This CDR3 is 15 amino acids long. CDR1 is MGHDK and CDR2 is SYGVNS in the germline V gene. V dropped 4 bases and J dropped 8; count of bases not matched to a gene: 10. CDR3 loop: CASSVEPVLAGTQYF. CDR3 DNA sequence: TGTGCCAGCAGTGTAGAACCCGTACTAGCGGGTACGCAGTATTTT. Full variable domain (outside the CDR3, taken from reference TRBV25-1 and TRBJ2-3): EADIYQTPRYLVIGTGKKITLECSQTMGHDKMYWYQQDPGMELHLIHYSYGVNSTEKGDLSSESTVSRIRTEHFPLTLESARPSHTSQYLCASSVEPVLAGTQYFGPGTRLTVL.

The chain links TRBV29-1 to TRBJ1-1, with D tentatively TRBD1 (6 bases). The CDR3 loop spans 15 amino acids. The V and J ends lost 5 bases and 1 base respectively, with 17 bases between them. Germline CDR1 is SQVTM and CDR2 is ANQGSEA. The CDR3 loop reads CSVWHLTGQNTEAFF. Here the CDR3 DNA reads TGCAGCGTTTGGCACCTGACAGGTCAGAACACTGAAGCTTTCTTT.

V and J are TRBV5-1 and TRBJ2-7; TRBD2 matches at 8 bases. V trimming: 1 base; J trimming: 7 bases; junction bases outside the gene matches: 7. In germline, CDR1 is SGHRS, CDR2 YFSETQ. This CDR3 is 14 amino acids long. CDR3 sequence (DNA): TGCGCCAGCAGCTTGTGGTCCGAGCGGGGGGAGCAGTACTTC. Its translation: CASSLWSERGEQYF.

The CDR3 loop is CASSIPGGGEGTDTQYF. The CDR3 region has the DNA TGTGCCAGTAGTATACCCGGAGGGGGGGAAGGCACAGATACGCAGTATTTT. The V and J genes are TRBV19 and TRBJ2-3; possibly TRBD2 for D (7 bases). The CDR3 covers 17 residues. Germline CDR1 reads LNHDA; CDR2 reads SQIVND (reference sequence). The ends were cut back, 2 bases at V and 1 base at J, with 16 bases in the middle.

The genes are TRBV25-1 and TRBJ2-1; 8 bases agree with TRBD2. Germline CDR1 reads MGHDK; CDR2 reads SYGVNS. Trimming took 2 bases from V and 3 from J; bases not matched to a gene: 9. The CDR3 runs to 17 residues. CDR3: CASSEPSGTRLYNEQFF. DNA of the CDR3: TGTGCCAGCAGTGAACCCTCCGGGACTAGACTCTACAATGAGCAGTTCTTC.

The J gene is TRBJ1-4, the V gene TRBV2, with 9 bases identical to TRBD1. Germline trimming cut 6 bases from V and 5 bases from J; bases unmatched to any gene: 4. The CDR3 is made up of 14 amino acids. The germline V gene encodes CDR1 SNHLY and CDR2 FYNNEI. Here the CDR3 reads CASSADRGNEKLFF. CDR3 in DNA: TGTGCCAGCAGCGCTGACAGGGGGAATGAAAAACTGTTTTTT.

CDR3 DNA: TGTGCCAGCAGCACTACGACAGGGGGCCCAGATACGCAGTATTTT. Residues: CASSTTTGGPDTQYF. The V and J genes are TRBV7-8 and TRBJ2-3, with TRBD1 matching over 10 bases. Per germline, CDR1 SGHVS and CDR2 FQNEAQ. Unmatched junction bases numbered 6, after V lost 5 bases and J lost 4 bases. This CDR3 region has 15 residues. Supplemented by reference TRBV7-8 and TRBJ2-3, the full variable domain reads GAGVSQSPRYKVAKRGQDVALRCDPISGHVSLFWYQQALGQGPEFLTYFQNEAQLDKSGLPSDRFFAERPEGSVSTLKIQRTQQEDSAVYLCASSTTTGGPDTQYFGPGTRLTVL.

The gene calls are TRBV27 and TRBJ2-7; 7 bases are a match to TRBD2. Germline V lookup: CDR1 MNHEY, CDR2 SMNVEV (reference sequence). V shed 2 bases and J 3 bases; nucleotides not matched to a gene: 1. The CDR3 runs to 13 residues. DNA for the CDR3: TGTGCCAGCAGTTTAACGGGGGGCTACGAGCAGTACTTC. Translated, it gives CASSLTGGYEQYF.

This chain connects TRBV28 to TRBJ2-7; a possible D gene is TRBD2 (6 bases). This CDR3 has 18 amino acids. CDR1 is MDHEN, CDR2 SYDVKM, per germline. V was pared by 5 bases and J by 3 bases, with 26 bases between. The CDR3 loop is CASSTWDSEWDLDYEQYF. The DNA of the CDR3 is TGTGCCAGCAGTACGTGGGATTCGGAATGGGACTTGGACTACGAGCAGTACTTC.